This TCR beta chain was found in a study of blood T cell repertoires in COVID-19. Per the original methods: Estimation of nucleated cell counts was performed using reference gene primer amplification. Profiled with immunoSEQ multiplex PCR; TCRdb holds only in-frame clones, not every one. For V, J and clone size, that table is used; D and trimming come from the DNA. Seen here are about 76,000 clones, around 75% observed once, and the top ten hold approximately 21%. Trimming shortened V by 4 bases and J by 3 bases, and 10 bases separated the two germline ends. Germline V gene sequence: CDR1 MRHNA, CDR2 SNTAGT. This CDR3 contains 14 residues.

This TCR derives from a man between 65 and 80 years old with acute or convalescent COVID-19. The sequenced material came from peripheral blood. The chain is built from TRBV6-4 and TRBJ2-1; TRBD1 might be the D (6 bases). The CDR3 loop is CASSVVGGYNEQFF. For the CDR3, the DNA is TGTGCCAGCAGTGTGGTAGGGGGCTACAATGAGCAGTTCTTC.